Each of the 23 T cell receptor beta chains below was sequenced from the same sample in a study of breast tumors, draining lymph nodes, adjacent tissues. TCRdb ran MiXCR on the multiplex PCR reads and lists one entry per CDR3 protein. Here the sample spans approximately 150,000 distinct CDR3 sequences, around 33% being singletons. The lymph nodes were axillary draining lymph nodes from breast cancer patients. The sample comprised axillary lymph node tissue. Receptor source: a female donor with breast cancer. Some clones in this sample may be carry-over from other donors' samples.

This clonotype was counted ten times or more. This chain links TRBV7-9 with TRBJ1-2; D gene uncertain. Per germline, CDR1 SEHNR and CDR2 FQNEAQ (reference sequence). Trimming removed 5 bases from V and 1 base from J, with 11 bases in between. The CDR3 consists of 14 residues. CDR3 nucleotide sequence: TGTGCCAGCAGCCTAAGCGAAAGTAACTATGGCTACACCTTC. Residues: CASSLSESNYGYTF.

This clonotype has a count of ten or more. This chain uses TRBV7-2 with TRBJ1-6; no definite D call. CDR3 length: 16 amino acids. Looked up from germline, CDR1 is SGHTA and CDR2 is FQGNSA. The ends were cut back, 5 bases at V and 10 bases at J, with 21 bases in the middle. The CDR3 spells CASSADWTSDGSPLHF. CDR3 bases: TGTGCCAGCAGCGCAGACTGGACCTCGGATGGCTCACCCCTCCACTTT.

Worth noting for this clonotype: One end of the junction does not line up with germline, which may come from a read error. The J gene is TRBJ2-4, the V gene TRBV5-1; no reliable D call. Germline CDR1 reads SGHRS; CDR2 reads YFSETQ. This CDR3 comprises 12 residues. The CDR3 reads CASSLMGNIHYF. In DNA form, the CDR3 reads TGCGCCAGCAGCTTGATGGGAAACATTCACTACTTC.

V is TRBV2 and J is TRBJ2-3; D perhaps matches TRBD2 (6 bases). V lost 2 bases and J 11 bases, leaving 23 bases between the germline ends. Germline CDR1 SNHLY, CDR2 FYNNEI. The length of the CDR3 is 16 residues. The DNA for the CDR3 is TGTGCCAGCAGTGAAATGTTAGCGGCAGGCAACAATGAGCAGTATTTT. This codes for CASSEMLAAGNNEQYF.

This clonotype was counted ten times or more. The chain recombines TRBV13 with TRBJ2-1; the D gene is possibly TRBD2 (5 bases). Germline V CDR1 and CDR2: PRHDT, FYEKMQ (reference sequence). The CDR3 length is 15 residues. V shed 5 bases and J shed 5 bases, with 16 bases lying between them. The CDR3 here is CASSHGSNGDNEQFF. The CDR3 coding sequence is TGTGCCAGCAGCCATGGGTCGAACGGGGACAATGAGCAGTTCTTC.

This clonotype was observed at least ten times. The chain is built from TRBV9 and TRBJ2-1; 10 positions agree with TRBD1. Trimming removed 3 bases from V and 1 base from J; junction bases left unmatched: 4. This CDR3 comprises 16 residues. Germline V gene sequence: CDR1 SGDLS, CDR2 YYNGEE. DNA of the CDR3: TGTGCCAGCAGCGAGCGGGGACAGGGGTCCTACAATGAGCAGTTCTTC. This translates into CASSERGQGSYNEQFF.

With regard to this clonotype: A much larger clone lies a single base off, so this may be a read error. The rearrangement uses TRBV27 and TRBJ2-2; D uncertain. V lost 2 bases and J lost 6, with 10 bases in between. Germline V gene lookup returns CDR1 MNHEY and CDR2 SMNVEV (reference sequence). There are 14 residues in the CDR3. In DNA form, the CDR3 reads TGTGCCAGCAGTTTAATGGCCCCCGCCGGGGAGCTGTTTTTT. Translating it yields CASSLMAPAGELFF.

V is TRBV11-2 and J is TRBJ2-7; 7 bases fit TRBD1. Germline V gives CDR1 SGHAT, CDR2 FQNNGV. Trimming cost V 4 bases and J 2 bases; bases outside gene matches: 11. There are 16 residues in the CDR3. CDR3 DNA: TGTGCCAGCAGCTCCCATCCGGGGACAGAACCCTACGAGCAGTACTTC. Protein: CASSSHPGTEPYEQYF.

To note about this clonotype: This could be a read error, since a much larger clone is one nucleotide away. As DNA, the CDR3 is TGTACCAGCAGTTACTCGATAGGGGGGGTTGGGGAAAAACTGTTTTTT. Translated: CTSSYSIGGVGEKLFF. The J gene is TRBJ1-4, the V gene TRBV6-5, with D possibly TRBD1 on 6 matching bases. Germline loops: CDR1 MNHEY, CDR2 SVGAGI. The CDR3 loop spans 16 amino acids.

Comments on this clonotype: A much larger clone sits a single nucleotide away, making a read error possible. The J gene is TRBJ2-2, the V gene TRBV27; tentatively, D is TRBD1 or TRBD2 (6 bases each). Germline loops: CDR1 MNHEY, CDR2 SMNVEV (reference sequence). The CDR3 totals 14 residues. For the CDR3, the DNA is TGTGCCAGCAGTTATTCCGCGGGGCCAGGGGAGCTGCTTTTT. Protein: CASSYSAGPGELLF.

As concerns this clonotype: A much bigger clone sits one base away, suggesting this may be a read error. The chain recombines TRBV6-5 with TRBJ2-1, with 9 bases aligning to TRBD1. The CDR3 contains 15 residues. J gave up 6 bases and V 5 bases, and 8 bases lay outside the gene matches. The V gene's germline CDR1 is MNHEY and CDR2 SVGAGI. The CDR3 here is CASSLQGANVNEQFF. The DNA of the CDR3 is TGTGCCAGCAGTCTACAGGGGGCTAACGTCAATGAGCAGTTCTTC.

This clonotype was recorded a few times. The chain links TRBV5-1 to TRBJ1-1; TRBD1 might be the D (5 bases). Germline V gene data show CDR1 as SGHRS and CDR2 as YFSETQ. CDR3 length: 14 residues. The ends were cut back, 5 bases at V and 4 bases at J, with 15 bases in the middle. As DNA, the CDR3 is TGCGCCAGCAGTTCTAAAGGGGTGGTCACTGAAGCTTTCTTT. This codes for CASSSKGVVTEAFF.

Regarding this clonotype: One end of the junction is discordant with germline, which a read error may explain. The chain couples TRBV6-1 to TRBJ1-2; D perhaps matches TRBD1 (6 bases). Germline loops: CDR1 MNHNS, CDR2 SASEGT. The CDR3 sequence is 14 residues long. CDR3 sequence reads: CASSEGGDGYGYTF. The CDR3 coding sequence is TGCGCCAGCAGTGAAGGGGGTGATGGCTATGGCTACACCTTC.

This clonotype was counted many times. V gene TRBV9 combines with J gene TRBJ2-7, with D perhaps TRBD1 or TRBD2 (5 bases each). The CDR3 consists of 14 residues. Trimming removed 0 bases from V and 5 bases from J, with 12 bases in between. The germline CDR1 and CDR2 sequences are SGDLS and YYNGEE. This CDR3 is CASSVGGDTHEQYF. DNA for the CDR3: TGTGCCAGCAGCGTAGGAGGGGATACCCACGAGCAGTACTTC.

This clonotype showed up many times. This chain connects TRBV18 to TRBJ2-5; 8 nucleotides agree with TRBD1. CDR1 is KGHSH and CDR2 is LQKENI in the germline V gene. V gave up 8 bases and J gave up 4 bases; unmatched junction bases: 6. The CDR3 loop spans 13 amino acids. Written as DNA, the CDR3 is TGTGCCAGCAGCCTAGGACAGGGAGAGACCCAGTACTTC. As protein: CASSLGQGETQYF.

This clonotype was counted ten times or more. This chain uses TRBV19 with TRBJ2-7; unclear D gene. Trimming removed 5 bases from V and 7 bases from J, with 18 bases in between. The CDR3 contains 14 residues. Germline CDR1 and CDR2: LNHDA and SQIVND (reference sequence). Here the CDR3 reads CASSLAVGRREQYF. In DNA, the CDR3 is TGTGCCAGTAGTCTCGCGGTGGGCCGCAGGGAGCAGTACTTC. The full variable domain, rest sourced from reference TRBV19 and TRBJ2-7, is DGGITQSPKYLFRKEGQNVTLSCEQNLNHDAMYWYRQDPGQGLRLIYYSQIVNDFQKGDIAEGYSVSREKKESFPLTVTSAQKNPTAFYLCASSLAVGRREQYFGPGTRLTVT.

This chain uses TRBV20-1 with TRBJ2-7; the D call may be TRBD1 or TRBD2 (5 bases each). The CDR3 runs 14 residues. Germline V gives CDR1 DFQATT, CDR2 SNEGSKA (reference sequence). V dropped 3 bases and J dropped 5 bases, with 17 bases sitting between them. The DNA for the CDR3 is TGCAGTGCTAGTATTGAGGGGCCCCGAGACGAGCAGTACTTC. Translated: CSASIEGPRDEQYF.

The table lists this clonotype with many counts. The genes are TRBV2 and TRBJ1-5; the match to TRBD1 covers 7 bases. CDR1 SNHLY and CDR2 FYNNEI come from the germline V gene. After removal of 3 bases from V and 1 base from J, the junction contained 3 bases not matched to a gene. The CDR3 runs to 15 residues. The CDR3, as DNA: TGTGCCAGCAGTGATTGGGGACAGAGCAATCAGCCCCAGCATTTT. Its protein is CASSDWGQSNQPQHF.

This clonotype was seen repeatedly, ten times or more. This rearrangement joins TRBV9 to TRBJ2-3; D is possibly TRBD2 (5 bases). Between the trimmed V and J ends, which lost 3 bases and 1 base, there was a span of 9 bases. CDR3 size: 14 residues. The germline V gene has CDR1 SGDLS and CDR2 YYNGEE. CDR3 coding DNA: TGTGCCAGCAGCGAGATTAGCGGCACAGATACGCAGTATTTT. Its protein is CASSEISGTDTQYF.

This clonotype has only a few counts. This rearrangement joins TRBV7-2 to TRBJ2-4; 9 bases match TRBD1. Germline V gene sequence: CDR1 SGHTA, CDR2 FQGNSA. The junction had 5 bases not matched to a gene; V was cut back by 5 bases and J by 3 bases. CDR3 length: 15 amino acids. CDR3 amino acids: CASSRDRAGKNIQYF. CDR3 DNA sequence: TGTGCCAGCAGCAGGGACAGGGCCGGCAAAAACATTCAGTACTTC.

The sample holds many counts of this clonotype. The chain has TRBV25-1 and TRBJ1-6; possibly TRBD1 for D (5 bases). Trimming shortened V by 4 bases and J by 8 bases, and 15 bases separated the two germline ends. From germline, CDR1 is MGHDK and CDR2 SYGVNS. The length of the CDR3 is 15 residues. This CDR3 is CASSGLKGKDSPLHF. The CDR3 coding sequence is TGTGCCAGCAGTGGGTTAAAGGGGAAGGATTCACCCCTCCACTTT. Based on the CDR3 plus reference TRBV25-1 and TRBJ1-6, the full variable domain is EADIYQTPRYLVIGTGKKITLECSQTMGHDKMYWYQQDPGMELHLIHYSYGVNSTEKGDLSSESTVSRIRTEHFPLTLESARPSHTSQYLCASSGLKGKDSPLHFGNGTRLTVT.

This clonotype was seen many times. CDR3 sequence (DNA): TGTGCCAGCAGCCCAGGTCGGACAGGGGAAACAGATACGCAGTATTTT. As protein: CASSPGRTGETDTQYF. V is TRBV11-3 and J is TRBJ2-3; TRBD1 matches at 9 bases. Trimming at V came to 5 bases and at J to 3 bases, leaving 9 bases not matched to a gene. Looked up from germline, CDR1 is SGHNT and CDR2 is YENEEA. The CDR3 is made up of 16 amino acids.

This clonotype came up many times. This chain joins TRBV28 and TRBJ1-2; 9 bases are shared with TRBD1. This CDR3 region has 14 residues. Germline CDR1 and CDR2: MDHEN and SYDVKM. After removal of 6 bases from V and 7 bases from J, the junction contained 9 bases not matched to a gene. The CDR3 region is CASSPHRGRGGYTF. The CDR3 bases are TGTGCCAGCAGCCCTCACAGGGGGCGAGGTGGCTACACCTTC.